This T cell receptor (beta chain) is from a study of blood T cell repertoires in COVID-19 (dated by TCRdb to the early 2020s). About the full investigation: Samples covering the acute and convalescent phases of COVID-19 were provided by collaborators in the United States, Italy and Spain. The prospective study material was composed of cDNA or gDNA derived from T cells, B-cell-depleted T cells, or PBMCs. Subjects who had been exposed to COVID-19, were actively infected with it, or had recovered from it provided the deeply sampled blood TCRbeta repertoires that made up the dataset. The repertoires were released in a freely available public database intended as a resource for research on the immune response to SARS-CoV-2. Samples were obtained from the ongoing ImmuneRACE study (first 160 participants) and from 1,200 or so subjects provided by 6 global collaborators. A de-identified subject ID, COVID-19 status, age in years and sex were almost always included in the sample metadata. Where available, HLA class I and class II types were obtained from metadata supplied by the sample provider rather than from assay-based typing. Here is what the overall study found, with its caveats: Clinical and demographic metadata were provided uncurated, with the amount varying by source and participant.

The immunoSEQ Assay, a bias-controlled multiplex PCR, was used to amplify TCRbeta CDR3 regions from genomic DNA. Per the original workflow: The number of nucleated cells in each sample was estimated by amplification of reference gene primers within the assay. Sequence reads were collapsed and filtered to measure the absolute abundance of every unique TCRbeta CDR3 rearrangement. For each sample, productive Simpson clonality was calculated as the square root of Simpson's diversity index across productive rearrangements. TCRdb holds this immuneACCESS table with in-frame rearrangements only. Some clones are missing; in checked studies, unresolved V genes explain under half, and the rest has no known cause. Clone size and V and J calls were adopted from that table, with D and trimming inferred from the DNA. The sample table records more than 95,000 clones; 92% of these occur just once. Around 1.9% of the sample lies in the top ten.

On this clone: Its antigen has not been determined. The input lacks base qualities; no much larger clone sits a single base away.

In Seattle, one collaborating source enrolled patients while the infection was active and tracked those patients longitudinally over the course of disease. Each collaborating institution followed its own protocols to collect whole blood in K2EDTA tubes. For TCRbeta analysis, collaborator samples were shipped as frozen whole blood, as isolated PBMCs, or as DNA extracted from either sample type. What was sequenced was peripheral blood. The receptor comes from a man aged 45-60 years with COVID-19, enrolled during active disease.

Here is the DNA: TGTGCCAGCAGCCAAGAAGGGACAGTCCTGAACACTGAAGCTTTCTTT. This gives the protein CASSQEGTVLNTEAFF. The chain is made from TRBV3-1 (or the pseudogene TRBV3-2) and TRBJ1-1, and TRBD1 aligns with 7 junction nucleotides. Trimming removed 0 bases from V and 0 bases from J; the gene matches leave 4 bases unexplained. As encoded in the germline V gene (reference sequence), CDR1 is LGHDT while CDR2 is YNNKEL. Including the terminal cysteine and phenylalanine, the CDR3 comprises 16 residues. The kept DNA is CDR3 alone, 48 bases in frame from the first base.